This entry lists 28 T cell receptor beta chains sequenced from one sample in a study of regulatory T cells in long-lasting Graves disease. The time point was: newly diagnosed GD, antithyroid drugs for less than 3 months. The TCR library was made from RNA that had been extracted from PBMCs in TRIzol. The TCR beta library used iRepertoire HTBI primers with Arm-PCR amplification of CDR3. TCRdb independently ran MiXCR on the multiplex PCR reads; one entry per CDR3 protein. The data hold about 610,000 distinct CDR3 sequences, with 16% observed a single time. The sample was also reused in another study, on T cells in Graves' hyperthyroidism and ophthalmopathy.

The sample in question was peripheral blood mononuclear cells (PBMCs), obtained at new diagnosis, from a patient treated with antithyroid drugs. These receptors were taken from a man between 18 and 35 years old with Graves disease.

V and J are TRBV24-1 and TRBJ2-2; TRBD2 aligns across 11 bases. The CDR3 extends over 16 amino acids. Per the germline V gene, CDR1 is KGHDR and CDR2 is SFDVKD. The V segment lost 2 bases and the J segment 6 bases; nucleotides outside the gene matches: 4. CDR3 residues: CATSDYSGRAAGELFF. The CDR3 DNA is TGTGCCACCAGTGATTATAGCGGGAGGGCCGCCGGGGAGCTGTTTTTT.

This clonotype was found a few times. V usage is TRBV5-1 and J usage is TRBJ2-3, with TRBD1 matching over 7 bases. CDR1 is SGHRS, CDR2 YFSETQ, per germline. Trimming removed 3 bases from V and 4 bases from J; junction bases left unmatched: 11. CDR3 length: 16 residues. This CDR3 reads CASSWTGTVSPDTQYF. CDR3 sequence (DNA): TGCGCCAGCAGCTGGACTGGGACAGTGAGCCCAGATACGCAGTATTTT.

CDR3 sequence (DNA): TGCGCCAGTGGAACGAGCGAGCAGTACTTC. It translates to CASGTSEQYF. The chain is built from TRBV4-1 and TRBJ2-7; D ambiguous. This CDR3 is built from 10 residues. CDR1 and CDR2 (germline): MGHRA, YSYEKL. V gave up 9 bases and J gave up 6 bases, with 9 bases separating them.

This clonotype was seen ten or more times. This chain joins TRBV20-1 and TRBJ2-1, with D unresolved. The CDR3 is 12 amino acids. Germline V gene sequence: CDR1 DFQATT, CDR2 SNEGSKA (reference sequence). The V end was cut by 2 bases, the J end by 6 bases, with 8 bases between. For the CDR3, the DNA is TGCAGTGCTAGACCCCCGGTCAATGAGCAGTTCTTC. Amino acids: CSARPPVNEQFF.

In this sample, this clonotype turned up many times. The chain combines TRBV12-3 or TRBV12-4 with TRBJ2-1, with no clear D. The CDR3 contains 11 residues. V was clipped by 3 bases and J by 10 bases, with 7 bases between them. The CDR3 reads CASSFGEEQFF. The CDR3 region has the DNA TGTGCCAGCAGTTTTGGGGAAGAGCAGTTCTTC.

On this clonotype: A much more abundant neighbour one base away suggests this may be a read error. The CDR3 reads CSASFRPSGRDAQYF. The CDR3 DNA reads as TGCAGTGCTAGTTTCCGCCCGAGCGGGAGGGATGCGCAGTATTTT. The V call is TRBV20-1, the J call TRBJ2-3; 10 bases line up with TRBD2. There are 15 residues in the CDR3. The J segment lost 10 bases and the V segment lost 3 bases, leaving 13 bases of the junction unmatched. CDR1 is DFQATT and CDR2 is SNEGSKA in the germline V gene (reference sequence).

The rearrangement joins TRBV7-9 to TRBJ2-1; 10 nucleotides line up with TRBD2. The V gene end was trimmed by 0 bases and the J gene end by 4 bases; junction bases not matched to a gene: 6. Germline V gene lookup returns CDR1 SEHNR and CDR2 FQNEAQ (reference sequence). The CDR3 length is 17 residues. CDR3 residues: CASSLALAGVLYNEQFF. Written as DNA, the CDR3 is TGTGCCAGCAGCTTAGCCCTAGCGGGAGTTCTTTACAATGAGCAGTTCTTC.

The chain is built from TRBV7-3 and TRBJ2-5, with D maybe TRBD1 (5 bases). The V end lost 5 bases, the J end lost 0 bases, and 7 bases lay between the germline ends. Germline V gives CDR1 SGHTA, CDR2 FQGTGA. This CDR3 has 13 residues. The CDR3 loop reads CASSLDNQETQYF. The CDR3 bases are TGTGCCAGCAGCCTGGACAACCAAGAGACCCAGTACTTC.

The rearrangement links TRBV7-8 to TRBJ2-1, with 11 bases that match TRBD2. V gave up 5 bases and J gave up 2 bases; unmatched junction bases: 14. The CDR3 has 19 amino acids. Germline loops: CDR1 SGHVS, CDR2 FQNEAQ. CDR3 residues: CASSLKVASGRTTYNEQFF. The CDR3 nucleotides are TGTGCCAGCAGCCTGAAGGTAGCTAGCGGGAGGACAACCTACAATGAGCAGTTCTTC.

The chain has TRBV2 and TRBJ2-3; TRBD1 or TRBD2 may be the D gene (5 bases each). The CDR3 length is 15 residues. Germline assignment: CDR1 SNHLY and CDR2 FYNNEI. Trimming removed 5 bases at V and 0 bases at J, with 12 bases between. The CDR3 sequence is CASSLGTDSTDTQYF. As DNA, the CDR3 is TGTGCCAGCAGTTTAGGGACGGATAGCACAGATACGCAGTATTTT.

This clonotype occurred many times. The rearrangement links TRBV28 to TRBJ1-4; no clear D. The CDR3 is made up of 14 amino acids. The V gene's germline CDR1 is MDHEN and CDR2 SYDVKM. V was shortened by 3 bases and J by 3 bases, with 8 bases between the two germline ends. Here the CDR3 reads CASSFEGSNEKLFF. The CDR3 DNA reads TGTGCCAGCAGTTTCGAAGGTTCTAATGAAAAACTGTTTTTT.

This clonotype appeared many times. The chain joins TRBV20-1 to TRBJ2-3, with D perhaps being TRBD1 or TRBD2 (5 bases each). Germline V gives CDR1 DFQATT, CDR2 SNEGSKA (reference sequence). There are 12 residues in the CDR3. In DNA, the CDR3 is TGCAGGCAGGGCGGGAGCACAGATACGCAGTATTTT. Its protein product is CRQGGSTDTQYF.

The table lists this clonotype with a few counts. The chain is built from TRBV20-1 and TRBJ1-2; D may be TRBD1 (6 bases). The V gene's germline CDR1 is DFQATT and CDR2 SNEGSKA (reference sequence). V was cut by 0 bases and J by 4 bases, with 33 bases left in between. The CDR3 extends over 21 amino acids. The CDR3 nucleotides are TGCAGTGCTAGAGATCCGGGGACACCCACTATTTGGCGGGAAGGCATCTATGGCTACACCTTC. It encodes CSARDPGTPTIWREGIYGYTF.

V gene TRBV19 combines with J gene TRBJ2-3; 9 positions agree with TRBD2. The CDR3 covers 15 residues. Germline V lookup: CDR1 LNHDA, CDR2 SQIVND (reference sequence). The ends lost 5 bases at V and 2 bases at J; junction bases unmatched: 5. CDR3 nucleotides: TGTGCCAGTAGTTGGGCGGGAGGGCCCACAGATACGCAGTATTTT. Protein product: CASSWAGGPTDTQYF.

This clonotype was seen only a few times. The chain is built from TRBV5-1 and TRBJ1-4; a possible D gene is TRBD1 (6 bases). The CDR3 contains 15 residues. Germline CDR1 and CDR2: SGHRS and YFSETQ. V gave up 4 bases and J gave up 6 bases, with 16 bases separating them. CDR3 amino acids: CASSPSKGGDEKLFF. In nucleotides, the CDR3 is TGCGCCAGCAGCCCGTCCAAGGGGGGAGATGAAAAACTGTTTTTT.

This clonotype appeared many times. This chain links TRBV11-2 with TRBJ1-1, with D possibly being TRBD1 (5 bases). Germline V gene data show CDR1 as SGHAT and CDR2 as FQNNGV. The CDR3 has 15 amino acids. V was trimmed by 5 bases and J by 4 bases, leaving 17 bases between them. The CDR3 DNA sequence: TGTGCCAGCAGCCGACGGGACCGGACGGGCACTGAAGCTTTCTTT. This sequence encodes CASSRRDRTGTEAFF.

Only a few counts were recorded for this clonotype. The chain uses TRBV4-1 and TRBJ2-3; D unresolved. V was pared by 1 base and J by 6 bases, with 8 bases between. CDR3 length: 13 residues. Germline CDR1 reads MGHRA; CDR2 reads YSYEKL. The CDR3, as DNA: TGCGCCAGCAGCCAAGTGCAAAAGGATACGCAGTATTTT. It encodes CASSQVQKDTQYF.

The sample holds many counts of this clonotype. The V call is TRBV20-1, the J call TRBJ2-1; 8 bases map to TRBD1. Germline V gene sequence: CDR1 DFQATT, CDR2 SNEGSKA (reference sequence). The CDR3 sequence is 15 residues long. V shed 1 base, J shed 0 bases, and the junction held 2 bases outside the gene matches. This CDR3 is CSARVTGGSYNEQFF. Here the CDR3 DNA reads TGCAGTGCTAGAGTTACAGGGGGCTCCTACAATGAGCAGTTCTTC.

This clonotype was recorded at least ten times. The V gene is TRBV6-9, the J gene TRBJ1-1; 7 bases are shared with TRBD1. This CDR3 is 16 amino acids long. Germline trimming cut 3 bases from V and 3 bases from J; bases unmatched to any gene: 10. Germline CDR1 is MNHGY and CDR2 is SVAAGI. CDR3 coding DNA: TGTGCCAGCAGTTACCAAGGGGGCGGTGATGACACTGAAGCTTTCTTT. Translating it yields CASSYQGGGDDTEAFF.

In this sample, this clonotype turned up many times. CDR3 sequence reads: CASSIQGKGNQPQHF. In DNA, the CDR3 is TGTGCCAGCAGCATACAGGGCAAGGGCAATCAGCCCCAGCATTTT. This chain connects TRBV28 to TRBJ1-5; D is possibly TRBD1 (6 bases). Germline values: CDR1 MDHEN, CDR2 SYDVKM. The CDR3 covers 15 residues. Deletions cut 6 bases from V and 2 bases from J, with 14 bases between.

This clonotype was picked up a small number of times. DNA of the CDR3: TGCGCCAGCAGAGCCGGGACAGGGGTTAATCAGCCCCAGCATTTT. Amino acids: CASRAGTGVNQPQHF. J is TRBJ1-5 and V is TRBV4-1, with TRBD1 identical over 10 bases. This CDR3 is built from 15 residues. Germline CDR1 and CDR2: MGHRA and YSYEKL. V lost 6 bases, J lost 4 bases, and 6 bases stayed unmatched.

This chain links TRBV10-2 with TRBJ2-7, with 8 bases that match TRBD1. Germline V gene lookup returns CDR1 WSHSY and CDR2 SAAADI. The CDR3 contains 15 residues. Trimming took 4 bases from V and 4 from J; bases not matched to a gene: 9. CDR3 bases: TGCGCCAGCAGTGTTTCCGGGACAGGACTTTACGAGCAGTACTTC. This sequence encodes CASSVSGTGLYEQYF.

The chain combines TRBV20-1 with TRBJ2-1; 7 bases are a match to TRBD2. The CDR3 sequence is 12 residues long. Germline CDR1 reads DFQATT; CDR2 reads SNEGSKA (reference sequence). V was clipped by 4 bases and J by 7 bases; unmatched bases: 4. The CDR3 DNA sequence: TGCAGTGCTACTAGCGGCGGTAATGAGCAGTTCTTC. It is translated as CSATSGGNEQFF.

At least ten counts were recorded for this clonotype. The CDR3 coding sequence is TGTGCCACCAGCAGAGATCCGGGACAGGGGGCTTACGAGCAGTACTTC. It encodes CATSRDPGQGAYEQYF. The chain combines TRBV15 with TRBJ2-7; 12 bases fit TRBD1. Germline V gene data show CDR1 as LNHNV and CDR2 as YYDKDF (reference sequence). This CDR3 is built from 16 residues. V was clipped by 0 bases and J by 4 bases; unmatched bases: 4.

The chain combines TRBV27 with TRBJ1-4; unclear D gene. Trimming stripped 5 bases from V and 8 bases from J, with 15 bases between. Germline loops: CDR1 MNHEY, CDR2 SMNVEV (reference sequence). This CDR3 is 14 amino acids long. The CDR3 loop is CASSRMGDWEKLFF. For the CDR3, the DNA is TGTGCCAGCAGTAGGATGGGCGATTGGGAAAAACTGTTTTTT. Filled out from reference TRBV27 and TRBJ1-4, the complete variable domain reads EAQVTQNPRYLITVTGKKLTVTCSQNMNHEYMSWYRQDPGLGLRQIYYSMNVEVTDKGDVPEGYKVSRKEKRNFPLILESPSPNQTSLYFCASSRMGDWEKLFFGSGTQLSVL.

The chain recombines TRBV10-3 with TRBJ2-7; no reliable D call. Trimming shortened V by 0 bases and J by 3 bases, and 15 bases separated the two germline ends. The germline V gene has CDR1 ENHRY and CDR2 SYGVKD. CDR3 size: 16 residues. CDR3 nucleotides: TGTGCCATCAGTGAGTCTCCTGGAGTTCTGGGCTACGAGCAGTACTTC. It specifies CAISESPGVLGYEQYF.

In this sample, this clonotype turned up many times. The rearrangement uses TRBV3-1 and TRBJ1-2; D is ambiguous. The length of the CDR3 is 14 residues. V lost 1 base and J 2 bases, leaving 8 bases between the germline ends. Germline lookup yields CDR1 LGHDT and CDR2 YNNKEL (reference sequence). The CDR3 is CASSQAGGNYGYTF. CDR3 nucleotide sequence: TGTGCCAGCAGCCAAGCGGGCGGGAACTATGGCTACACCTTC.

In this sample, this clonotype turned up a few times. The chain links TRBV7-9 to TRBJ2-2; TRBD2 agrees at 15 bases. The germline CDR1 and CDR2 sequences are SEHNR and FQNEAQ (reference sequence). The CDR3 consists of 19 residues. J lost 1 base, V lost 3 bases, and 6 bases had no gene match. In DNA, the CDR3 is TGTGCCAGCAGCTTCCGGACTAGCGGGAGGGCCGGGAACACCGGGGAGCTGTTTTTT. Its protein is CASSFRTSGRAGNTGELFF.